This TCR beta chain originates from a study of cytomegalovirus exposure and HLA in healthy donors. Regarding this clone: No antigen is known for it.

The PCR contained 60 Vbeta and 13 Jbeta primers. Sequenced by immunoSEQ multiplex PCR; TCRdb stores in-frame clones only, minus some. The profile covers nearly 80,000 clones, with around 77% appearing a single time and roughly 22% taken by the ten largest. With V trimmed by 2 bases and J by 1 base, 14 bases remained unmatched. CDR1 is SGHVS and CDR2 is FQNEAQ in the germline V gene. This CDR3 has 19 amino acids. Points from the study as a whole: A few of the chains that were CMV-associated were confirmed in vitro to be specific for CMV antigens. There were some V segments, including TRBV6-2 and TRBV6-3, excluded as indistinguishable. In a later analysis, common viral pathogens appeared linked to several of the most significant clusters. Later analysis indicated greater clonal expansion among HLA-associated TCR beta chains than among equally common other chains.

The sequencing sample was made of PBMCs. The clonotype comes from a woman in her forties in good health and CMV-seropositive. The chain carries TRBV7-8 and TRBJ2-5; 9 bases match TRBD2. CDR3 region: CASSLPPPESGRTQETQYF. The CDR3 DNA reads TGTGCCAGCAGCTTACCGCCTCCTGAGAGCGGGAGGACCCAAGAGACCCAGTACTTC.